Listed here are 14 T cell receptor beta chains from one sample, sequenced in a study of neoadjuvant anti-PD-1 for oral cavity cancer. The method was immunoSEQ multiplex PCR; TCRdb's version includes in-frame clones alone and lacks a portion of them. Among fewer than 20,000 clones listed, over 65% were seen once. Source: PBMCs, taken before nivolumab (anti-PD-1) treatment. These receptors were taken from a person aged 40 to 85 with oral cavity squamous cell carcinoma.

This chain connects TRBV11-2 to TRBJ2-7, with D hard to call. The CDR3 covers 11 residues. Germline loops: CDR1 SGHAT, CDR2 FQNNGV. V was pared by 5 bases and J by 7 bases, with 9 bases between. CDR3 coding DNA: TGTGCCAGCAGCCTGACCTTGGAGCAGTACTTC. As protein: CASSLTLEQYF.

The V and J genes are TRBV7-2 and TRBJ1-1; D is ambiguous. V dropped 5 bases and J dropped 1 base, with 8 bases sitting between them. CDR3 length equals 13 residues. Germline V CDR1 and CDR2: SGHTA, FQGNSA. CDR3 sequence: CASSIGPNTEAFF. The CDR3 DNA reads as TGTGCCAGCAGCATCGGCCCGAACACTGAAGCTTTCTTT.

This rearrangement joins TRBV6-1 to TRBJ1-1; D is undetermined. Trimming shortened V by 6 bases and J by 1 base, and 12 bases separated the two germline ends. This CDR3 is built from 14 residues. Germline V gives CDR1 MNHNS, CDR2 SASEGT. The CDR3 region has the DNA TGTGCCAGCAGGGATCGGGCCACGAACACTGAAGCTTTCTTT. Translated, it gives CASRDRATNTEAFF.

The gene calls are TRBV7-3 and TRBJ2-2, with a weak D call TRBD1 (5 bases). V lost 3 bases to trimming and J lost 0 bases, with 11 bases between them. From germline, CDR1 is SGHTA and CDR2 FQGTGA. The CDR3 has 16 amino acids. The CDR3 DNA reads TGTGCCAGCAGCTTTGGCAGGGCTTCGAACACCGGGGAGCTGTTTTTT. Its protein is CASSFGRASNTGELFF.

This rearrangement joins TRBV28 to TRBJ2-7; TRBD2 matches at 13 bases. The J segment lost 5 bases and the V segment lost 0 bases, leaving 4 bases of the junction unmatched. The CDR3 totals 16 residues. The germline CDR1 and CDR2 sequences are MDHEN and SYDVKM. CDR3 amino acids: CASSLWGTSGIDEQYF. The DNA for the CDR3 is TGTGCCAGCAGTTTATGGGGGACTAGCGGGATAGACGAGCAGTACTTC. The entire variable domain, with the rest obtained from reference TRBV28 and TRBJ2-7, is as follows: DVKVTQSSRYLVKRTGEKVFLECVQDMDHENMFWYRQDPGLGLRLIYFSYDVKMKEKGDIPEGYSVSREKKERFSLILESASTNQTSMYLCASSLWGTSGIDEQYFGPGTRLTVT.

This chain joins TRBV9 and TRBJ2-5; either TRBD1 or TRBD2 may supply D (5 bases each). Trimming removed 4 bases at V and 9 bases at J, with 22 bases between. The CDR3 runs 15 residues. In germline, CDR1 is SGDLS, CDR2 YYNGEE. In nucleotides, the CDR3 is TGTGCCAGCAGCTCGACCGGGACCAGGGTTGCGGCCCAGTACTTC. Encoded protein: CASSSTGTRVAAQYF.

CDR3 sequence (DNA): TGTGCCTGGAGAGGGACCTCGAACACCGGGGAGCTGTTTTTT. It specifies CAWRGTSNTGELFF. This chain uses TRBV30 with TRBJ2-2, with D perhaps given as TRBD1 or TRBD2 (5 bases each). Germline V gene lookup returns CDR1 GTSNPN and CDR2 SVGIG (reference sequence). With 3 bases removed from V and 0 bases from J, the gap between germline ends came to 8 bases. The CDR3 runs to 14 residues.

This chain uses TRBV6-5 with TRBJ2-7, with TRBD1 matching over 8 bases. Germline assignment: CDR1 MNHEY and CDR2 SVGAGI. CDR3 length equals 14 residues. V was pared by 0 bases and J by 6 bases, with 4 bases of the junction left unmatched. The CDR3 sequence is CASSYSAGGGEQYF. The CDR3, as DNA: TGTGCCAGCAGTTACTCGGCAGGGGGCGGCGAGCAGTACTTC.

The rearrangement links TRBV19 to TRBJ1-1, with TRBD1 matching 7 bases. The CDR3 consists of 14 residues. V was pared by 6 bases and J by 1 base, with 5 bases of the junction left unmatched. Germline V gene lookup returns CDR1 LNHDA and CDR2 SQIVND (reference sequence). The CDR3: CASRTDRANTEAFF. The CDR3, as DNA: TGTGCCAGTAGGACCGACAGGGCGAACACTGAAGCTTTCTTT.

Only a few counts were recorded for this clone. The chain combines TRBV19 with TRBJ1-5; no reliable D call. Looked up from germline, CDR1 is LNHDA and CDR2 is SQIVND (reference sequence). The CDR3 is made up of 15 amino acids. The germline V and J ends were trimmed by 5 bases and 6 bases, with 17 bases remaining between them. CDR3 DNA: TGTGCCAGTAGTCTCAAACTTGTGGAGGGTCAGCCCCAGCATTTT. Its protein product is CASSLKLVEGQPQHF.

The chain joins TRBV27 to TRBJ2-2; D is ambiguous. V was trimmed by 6 bases and J by 6 bases, leaving 8 bases between them. The CDR3 contains 12 residues. Germline loops: CDR1 MNHEY, CDR2 SMNVEV (reference sequence). CDR3 region: CASSLMAGELFF. CDR3 coding DNA: TGTGCCAGCAGCCTGATGGCCGGGGAGCTGTTTTTT.

This rearrangement joins TRBV5-1 to TRBJ1-1; 11 bases fit TRBD1. V shed 4 bases and J 5 bases; nucleotides not matched to a gene: 4. Germline loops: CDR1 SGHRS, CDR2 YFSETQ. The CDR3 spans 14 residues. Here the CDR3 DNA reads TGCGCCAGCAGCCCGGGACAGGGGGGAACTGAAGCTTTCTTT. Its translation: CASSPGQGGTEAFF.

This clone was counted between two and nine times. The genes are TRBV6-4 and TRBJ1-4; D is possibly TRBD1 (5 bases). There are 14 residues in the CDR3. V lost 6 bases and J 7 bases, leaving 15 bases between the germline ends. The V gene's germline CDR1 is MRHNA and CDR2 SNTAGT. CDR3 nucleotide sequence: TGTGCCAGCAGGGAACAGGCTTCAAGTGAAAAACTGTTTTTT. This codes for CASREQASSEKLFF.

The chain employs TRBV29-1 and TRBJ1-1; 7 positions agree with TRBD1. The CDR3 runs to 13 residues. CDR1 SQVTM and CDR2 ANQGSEA come from the germline V gene. V lost 4 bases to trimming and J lost 4 bases; unmatched junction nucleotides: 6. The CDR3 DNA is TGCAGCGTTGGACAGGGCGAGTTCACTGAAGCTTTCTTT. Residues: CSVGQGEFTEAFF.